This T cell receptor (beta chain) was recovered during a study of post-analysis software for immune sequencing data. Across the whole study: Patients with relapsing-remitting, secondary progressive and progressive-relapsing multiple sclerosis courses were all represented. Whole-study results and caveats: TRBV5-6, TRBV5-1 and TRBV20-1 were among a handful of TRBV segments more frequent in patients than controls. For normalized Chao1 diversity, multiple sclerosis patients scored significantly lower than controls did. Strong co-clustering by F measure was evident for samples that had been prepared in the same batch.

The V and J ends lost 6 bases and 1 base respectively, with 4 bases between them. The CDR3 extends over 12 amino acids. This clonotype was recorded a few times. Its antigen is unidentified. Incorporated into the TCR beta cDNA libraries were unique molecular identifiers, which served to reduce PCR and sequencing biases. With roughly 1 to 11 million T cells as the source, approximately 500,000 cDNA molecules resulted. Each CDR3 protein gets one entry after TCRdb re-called the PCR reads with MiXCR. The sample lists 400,000 to 500,000 distinct CDR3 sequences, about 40% occurring once. Sequenced: blood. V and J are TRBV12-3 or TRBV12-4 and TRBJ1-5; D gene ambiguous. The receptor's source is a girl aged 2 to 9 with multiple sclerosis. CDR3 loop: CASRESNQPQHF. CDR3 DNA: TGTGCCAGCAGGGAAAGCAATCAGCCCCAGCATTTT.